The 18 T cell receptor beta chains below come from one sample, sequenced in a study of blood T cell repertoires in COVID-19. The method was immunoSEQ multiplex PCR; TCRdb's version includes in-frame clones alone and lacks a portion of them. The profile shows some 400,000 clones, more than 75% of them singletons. Sequenced input: PBMCs or T cells enriched from blood (not recorded which). The receptors come from a man aged 25-40 years who had recovered from COVID-19.

The sample holds one count of this clone. As DNA, the CDR3 is TGTGCCAGCAGCAGCCGGGACAGCCCTGGAAACACCATATATTTT. It translates to CASSSRDSPGNTIYF. The chain recombines TRBV7-9 with TRBJ1-3; 7 nucleotides line up with TRBD1. Unmatched junction bases numbered 6, after V lost 5 bases and J lost 2 bases. Germline V gene data show CDR1 as SEHNR and CDR2 as FQNEAQ (reference sequence). There are 15 residues in the CDR3.

The chain employs TRBV3-1 (or the pseudogene TRBV3-2) and TRBJ2-3, with D maybe TRBD2 (7 bases). The V end was cut by 3 bases, the J end by 4 bases, with 17 bases between. CDR1 and CDR2 from the germline V gene are LGHDT and YNNKEL (reference sequence). The length of the CDR3 is 16 residues. The chain's CDR3 is CASSQMGGRGADTQYF. The CDR3 bases are TGTGCCAGCAGCCAGATGGGGGGCCGGGGGGCAGATACGCAGTATTTT.

This clone was found a few times. The V gene is TRBV5-4, the J gene TRBJ2-7; D might be TRBD1 (5 bases). Trimming took off 0 bases at V and 4 bases at J, with 8 bases between the two ends. This CDR3 comprises 13 residues. Germline V gene data show CDR1 as SGHNT and CDR2 as YYREEE (reference sequence). The chain's CDR3 is CASSLAQGYEQYF. In DNA form, the CDR3 reads TGTGCCAGCAGCTTGGCGCAGGGATACGAGCAGTACTTC.

V and J are TRBV19 and TRBJ2-1; 10 bases match TRBD1. J lost 11 bases, V lost 5 bases, and 18 bases had no gene match. The CDR3 length is 17 residues. The germline V gene encodes CDR1 LNHDA and CDR2 SQIVND (reference sequence). As DNA, the CDR3 is TGTGCCAGTAGTGGGGTTCCCGGGACAGGGGACCCAGGGAAGCAGTTCTTC. Its translation: CASSGVPGTGDPGKQFF.

The rearrangement links TRBV6-5 to TRBJ2-2, with 7 bases lining up with TRBD2. V shed 6 bases and J 5 bases; nucleotides not matched to a gene: 6. The length of the CDR3 is 14 residues. Germline V gene sequence: CDR1 MNHEY, CDR2 SVGAGI. This CDR3 is CASRRLARTGELFF. The CDR3 DNA follows: TGTGCCAGCAGAAGACTAGCTCGGACCGGGGAGCTGTTTTTT.

The V and J genes are TRBV18 and TRBJ1-1, with unresolved D. CDR3 length: 12 amino acids. Trimming stripped 7 bases from V and 0 bases from J, with 6 bases between. Germline V CDR1 and CDR2: KGHSH, LQKENI. The CDR3 DNA reads TGTGCCAGCTTGGAGGTGAACACTGAAGCTTTCTTT. Translated, it gives CASLEVNTEAFF.

The chain recombines TRBV4-1 with TRBJ2-7; a possible D gene is TRBD1 (6 bases). Trimming removed 0 bases from V and 2 bases from J, with 26 bases in between. The CDR3 contains 20 residues. CDR1 and CDR2 from the germline V gene are MGHRA and YSYEKL. In nucleotides, the CDR3 is TGCGCCAGCAGCCAAGATGAGAACAGGGTAGATCAAGCTGAAACCTACGAGCAGTACTTC. This gives the protein CASSQDENRVDQAETYEQYF.

This chain links TRBV7-6 with TRBJ2-2; D is unclear. Trimming took 4 bases from V and 6 from J, leaving 15 bases between them. This CDR3 is built from 15 residues. The V gene's germline CDR1 is SGHVS and CDR2 FNYEAQ. The CDR3 is CASSSIIGGAGELFF. As DNA, the CDR3 is TGTGCCAGCAGCTCGATTATCGGCGGAGCCGGGGAGCTGTTTTTT.

In the case of this clone: Mismatch with germline at one junction end may stem from a read error. This rearrangement joins TRBV3-1 (or the pseudogene TRBV3-2) to TRBJ1-2; TRBD1 matches 7 bases. Looked up from germline, CDR1 is LGHDT and CDR2 is YNNKEL (reference sequence). This CDR3 region has 14 residues. CDR3 DNA: TGTGTCAGCAGCCAAGGGGCAGGGGGCTATGGCTACACCTTC. Translated, it gives CVSSQGAGGYGYTF.

This clone was recorded only once. CDR3 amino acids: CASSLGAGGANNEQFF. In DNA, the CDR3 is TGTGCCAGCAGCTTGGGAGCTGGGGGGGCCAACAATGAGCAGTTCTTC. V and J are TRBV9 and TRBJ2-1, with a tentative D call TRBD2 (7 bases). V gave up 4 bases and J gave up 5 bases, with 19 bases separating them. Germline V gene data show CDR1 as SGDLS and CDR2 as YYNGEE. The CDR3 contains 16 residues.

J is TRBJ1-2 and V is TRBV5-1; possibly TRBD1 for D (6 bases). V was pared by 4 bases and J by 2 bases, with 18 bases between. CDR1 and CDR2 (germline): SGHRS, YFSETQ. The CDR3 sequence is 16 residues long. This CDR3 reads CASSGGGADLNYGYTF. The CDR3 coding sequence is TGCGCCAGCAGCGGGGGGGGCGCGGACCTAAACTATGGCTACACCTTC.

The rearrangement links TRBV10-1 to TRBJ1-6; D is possibly TRBD1 (6 bases). V lost 3 bases to trimming and J lost 7 bases, with 13 bases between them. The V gene's germline CDR1 is WNHNN and CDR2 SYGVQD (reference sequence). The CDR3 extends over 15 amino acids. The CDR3 nucleotides read TGCGCCAGCAGTGATAATCGGACAGAGAATTCACCCCTCCACTTT. It codes for CASSDNRTENSPLHF.

V is TRBV6-5 and J is TRBJ1-6; TRBD1 matches 8 bases. J was trimmed by 9 bases and V by 6 bases; bases with no gene match: 4. Looked up from germline, CDR1 is MNHEY and CDR2 is SVGAGI. The CDR3 is 13 amino acids. Here the CDR3 DNA reads TGTGCCAGCAGAGCCGGGACAGGTTCACCCCTCCACTTT. It is translated as CASRAGTGSPLHF.

The chain uses TRBV6-5 and TRBJ1-2, with TRBD1 identical over 10 bases. CDR1 MNHEY and CDR2 SVGAGI come from the germline V gene. Trimming removed 2 bases from V and 8 bases from J; junction bases left unmatched: 8. CDR3 length: 15 amino acids. The CDR3 nucleotides read TGTGCCAGCAGTTACGCGGACAGGGGGTATGGAGGCTACACCTTC. Translation gives CASSYADRGYGGYTF.

CDR3 in amino acids: CASSQGQGEASPLHF. DNA of the CDR3: TGTGCCAGCTCACAGGGACAGGGTGAGGCTTCACCCCTCCACTTT. This chain joins TRBV18 and TRBJ1-6; 9 bases are shared with TRBD1. The CDR3 extends over 15 amino acids. Germline CDR1 reads KGHSH; CDR2 reads LQKENI. After removal of 4 bases from V and 9 bases from J, the junction contained 7 bases not matched to a gene.

This clone was recorded only once. The chain joins TRBV5-6 to TRBJ2-1; 8 positions agree with TRBD2. V lost 3 bases and J lost 0; bases outside the gene matches: 14. The germline gives CDR1 SGHDT, CDR2 YYEEEE. There are 19 residues in the CDR3. The CDR3 DNA follows: TGTGCCAGCAGCTCCATGGCAGCGGGGGCCCTAAGCTCCTACAATGAGCAGTTCTTC. The encoded protein is CASSSMAAGALSSYNEQFF.

The chain has TRBV12-3 or TRBV12-4 and TRBJ2-2; D is ambiguous. V dropped 8 bases and J dropped 6 bases, with 10 bases sitting between them. The CDR3 loop spans 12 amino acids. CDR3 protein: CASSRLAGELFF. In DNA, the CDR3 is TGTGCCAGCTCCCGGCTAGCCGGGGAGCTGTTTTTT.

V usage is TRBV15 and J usage is TRBJ2-1; tentatively, D is TRBD1 (6 bases). CDR1 LNHNV and CDR2 YYDKDF come from the germline V gene (reference sequence). With 2 bases removed from V and 4 bases from J, the gap between germline ends came to 9 bases. The CDR3 contains 14 residues. As DNA, the CDR3 is TGTGCCACCAGCAGACAGGGGTCTTACAATGAGCAGTTCTTC. Translated, it gives CATSRQGSYNEQFF.